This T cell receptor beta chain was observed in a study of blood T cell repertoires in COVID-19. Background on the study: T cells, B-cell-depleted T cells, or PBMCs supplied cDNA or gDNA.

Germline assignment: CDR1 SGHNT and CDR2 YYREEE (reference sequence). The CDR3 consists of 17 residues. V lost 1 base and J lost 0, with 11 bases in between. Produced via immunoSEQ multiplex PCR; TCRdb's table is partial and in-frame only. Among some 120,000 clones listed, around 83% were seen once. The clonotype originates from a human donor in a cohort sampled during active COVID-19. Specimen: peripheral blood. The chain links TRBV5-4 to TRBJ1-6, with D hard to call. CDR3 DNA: TGTGCCAGCAGCTTGCCGCGGAGGAGCTCCTATAATTCACCCCTCCACTTT. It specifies CASSLPRRSSYNSPLHF.